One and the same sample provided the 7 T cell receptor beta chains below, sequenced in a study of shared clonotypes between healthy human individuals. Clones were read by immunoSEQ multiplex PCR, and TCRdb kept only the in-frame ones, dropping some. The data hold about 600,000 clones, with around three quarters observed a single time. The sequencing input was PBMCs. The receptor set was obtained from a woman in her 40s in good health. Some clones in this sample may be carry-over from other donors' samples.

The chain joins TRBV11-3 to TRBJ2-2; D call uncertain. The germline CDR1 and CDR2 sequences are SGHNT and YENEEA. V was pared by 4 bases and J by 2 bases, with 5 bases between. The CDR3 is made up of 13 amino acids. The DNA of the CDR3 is TGTGCCAGCAGCTCCGCAAACACCGGGGAGCTGTTTTTT. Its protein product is CASSSANTGELFF.

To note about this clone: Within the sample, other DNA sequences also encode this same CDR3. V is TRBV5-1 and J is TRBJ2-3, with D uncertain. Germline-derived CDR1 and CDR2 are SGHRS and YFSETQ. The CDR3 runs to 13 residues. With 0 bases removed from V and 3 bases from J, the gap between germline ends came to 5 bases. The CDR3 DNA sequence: TGCGCCAGCAGCTTGGCCGGTACAGATACGCAGTATTTT. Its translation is CASSLAGTDTQYF.

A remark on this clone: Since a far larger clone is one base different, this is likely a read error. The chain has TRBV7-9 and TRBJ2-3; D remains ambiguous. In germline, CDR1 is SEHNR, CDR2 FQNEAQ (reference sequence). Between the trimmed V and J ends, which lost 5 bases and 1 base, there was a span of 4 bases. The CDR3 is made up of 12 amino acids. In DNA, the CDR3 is TGTGCCAGCAGCCCCCGCACAGATACGCAGTATTTT. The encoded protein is CASSPRTDTQYF.

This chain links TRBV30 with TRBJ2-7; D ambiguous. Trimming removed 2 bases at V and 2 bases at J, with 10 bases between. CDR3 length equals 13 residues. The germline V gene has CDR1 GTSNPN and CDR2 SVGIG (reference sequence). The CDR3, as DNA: TGTGCCTGGAGTACACTATACCCCTACGAGCAGTACTTC. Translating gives CAWSTLYPYEQYF.

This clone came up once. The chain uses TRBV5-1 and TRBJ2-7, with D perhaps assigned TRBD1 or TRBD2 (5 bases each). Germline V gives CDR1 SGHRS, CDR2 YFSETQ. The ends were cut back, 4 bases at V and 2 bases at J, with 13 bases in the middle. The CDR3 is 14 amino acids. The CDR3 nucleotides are TGCGCCAGCAGCGGGGGTATAGGGCCCTACGAGCAGTACTTC. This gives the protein CASSGGIGPYEQYF.

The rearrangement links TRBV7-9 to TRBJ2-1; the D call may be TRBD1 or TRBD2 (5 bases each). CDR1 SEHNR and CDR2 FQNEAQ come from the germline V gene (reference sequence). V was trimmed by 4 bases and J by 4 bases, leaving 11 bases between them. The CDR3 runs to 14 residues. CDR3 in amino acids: CASSSRDGYNEQFF. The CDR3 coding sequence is TGTGCCAGCAGCTCCCGGGACGGATACAATGAGCAGTTCTTC.

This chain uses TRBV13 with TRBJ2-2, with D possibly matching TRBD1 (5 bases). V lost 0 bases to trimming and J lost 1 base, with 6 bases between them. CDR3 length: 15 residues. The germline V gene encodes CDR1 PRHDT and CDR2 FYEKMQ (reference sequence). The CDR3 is CASSLGTVNTGELFF. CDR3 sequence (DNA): TGTGCCAGCAGCTTAGGGACAGTGAACACCGGGGAGCTGTTTTTT. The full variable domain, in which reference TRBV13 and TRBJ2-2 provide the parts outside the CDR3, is AAGVIQSPRHLIKEKRETATLKCYPIPRHDTVYWYQQGPGQDPQFLISFYEKMQSDKGSIPDRFSAQQFSDYHSELNMSSLELGDSALYFCASSLGTVNTGELFFGEGSRLTVL.